This TCR beta chain was sequenced during a study of shared clonotypes between healthy human individuals. Across the whole study: The study drew on a couple of women and a few men aged 18 to 49 as donors.

A split of CD4+ cells into CD45RA+ naive and CD45RA-negative memory subsets was performed. The assay was immunoSEQ multiplex PCR, and TCRdb's table has in-frame clones only and misses some. The sample has 980,000 or so clones, roughly 72% seen once. Trimming removed 5 bases from V and 4 bases from J, with 14 bases in between. CDR3 length: 14 amino acids. Per the germline V gene, CDR1 is SGHTA and CDR2 is FQGNSA. The receptor was isolated from a man aged 18 to 29 in good health. Sequenced sample: memory CD4+ T cells sorted from blood. Subset indicated: CD45RA-negative fraction. The chain joins TRBV7-2 to TRBJ1-1, with D hard to call. Here the CDR3 DNA reads TGTGCCAGCAGCCGGCCAGAAAGGGCCACTGAAGCTTTCTTT. Encoded protein: CASSRPERATEAFF.